This T cell receptor beta chain emerged from a study of blood T cell repertoires in COVID-19. Across the study: In each case, the material was cDNA or gDNA derived from T cells, B-cell-depleted T cells, or PBMCs.

Original processing notes: Reference gene primers were amplified, and this amplification served to estimate nucleated cell counts. Profiled with immunoSEQ multiplex PCR; TCRdb holds only in-frame clones, not every one. V and J calls and clone size are as listed in that table; D and trimming were resolved from the DNA. This sample has some 210,000 clones, with roughly 89% found just once. This TCR came from a man between 60 and 70 years old who had recovered from COVID-19. The sample comprised peripheral blood.

The CDR3 loop reads CATSKKGGHTEAFF. The CDR3 DNA is TGTGCCACCTCGAAAAAGGGGGGGCACACTGAAGCTTTCTTT. The genes are TRBV6-5 and TRBJ1-1; possible D gene TRBD1, 6 bases. Germline V gene data show CDR1 as MNHEY and CDR2 as SVGAGI. V was pared by 10 bases and J by 3 bases, with 18 bases between. CDR3 length: 14 amino acids.